This T cell receptor (beta chain) was observed in a study of blood T cell repertoires in COVID-19. Under the authors' procedure: Estimates of nucleated cell counts were drawn from the amplification of reference gene primers. Generated by immunoSEQ multiplex PCR, the TCRdb table keeps only in-frame clones and is missing some. V and J calls and clone size are as listed in that table; D and trimming were resolved from the DNA. The repertoire includes nearly 350,000 clones, more than 75% of them detected once, and about 6% sits in the top ten. The V segment lost 3 bases and the J segment 11 bases; nucleotides outside the gene matches: 5. The CDR3 has 13 amino acids.

The receptor was derived from a woman in her fifties or sixties with COVID-19, enrolled during active disease. Sequencing was performed on peripheral blood. The chain carries TRBV12-3 or TRBV12-4 and TRBJ2-3; 10 bases are shared with TRBD2. The CDR3 protein is CASSFRTSGEQYF. In DNA, the CDR3 is TGTGCCAGCAGTTTCCGGACTAGCGGTGAGCAGTATTTT.